The rows below give T cell receptor beta chains drawn from one sample of a study of blood T cell repertoires in COVID-19. Generated by immunoSEQ multiplex PCR, the TCRdb table keeps only in-frame clones and is missing some. The profile shows 270,000 or so clones, 86% of them singletons. The source material was PBMCs or T cells enriched from blood (not recorded which). These receptor sequences come from a woman under 30 who had recovered from COVID-19. CDR3s include the opening cysteine and the closing phenylalanine or tryptophan.

>TRBJ2-7|TRBV5-4
CASSFRTVGEQYF
>TRBJ1-2|TRBV29-1
CSVLWGVGTGDGYTF
>TRBJ1-4|TRBV27
CASSSGQWREKLFF
>TRBJ2-7|TRBV9
CASSVGGGAFYEQYF
>TRBJ1-1|TRBV7-8
CASSSNPVNTEAFF
>TRBJ1-5|TRBV19
CASSRGTADRQPQHF
>TRBJ2-2|TRBV29-1
CSVDQKSNTGELFF
>TRBJ2-7|TRBV9
CASSVGQGTYEQYF
>TRBJ2-3|TRBV5-1
CASSLGIQGSTDTQYF
>TRBJ2-7|TRBV3-1/TRBV3-2
CASSHGPGLAGAYEQYF
>TRBJ2-1|TRBV13
CASSLVLAGLYNEQFF
>TRBJ1-2|TRBV4-2
CASSQSIGQRTDGYTF
>TRBJ2-7|TRBV7-9
CASSSGQEEYEQYF
>TRBJ2-3|TRBV30
CAWSAGGVTTDTQYF
>TRBJ2-7|TRBV13
CASSFRRSYEQYF
>TRBJ2-2|TRBV19
CASSTQYGQGRTGELFF
>TRBJ2-1|TRBV19
CASSTYRGSNEQFF
>TRBJ1-3|TRBV11-2
CASSRTGYSGNTIYF
>TRBJ1-3|TRBV18
CASSPLLSSGNTIYF
>TRBJ2-3|TRBV27
CASSLGTSGGAQGYDTQYF
>TRBJ2-1|TRBV19
CASSIEGGLYNEQFF
>TRBJ1-6|TRBV27
CASSLTARGPGGINSPLHF
>TRBJ1-2|TRBV6-5
CASSYSITWSGYTF
>TRBJ1-3|TRBV7-9
CASSLGQGRNTIYF
>TRBJ1-4|TRBV6-4
CASQWSATNEKLFF
>TRBJ2-1|TRBV5-1
CASSPTLAGGRNEQFF
>TRBJ2-7|TRBV6-2/TRBV6-3
CASSYFMREQYF
>TRBJ2-1|TRBV5-4
CASRYGLNNEQFF
>TRBJ2-1|TRBV11-3
CASSLVQGGDEQFF
>TRBJ1-1|TRBV7-6
CASSLEWVGGVNTEAFF
>TRBJ2-1|TRBV30
CAWKATQVYNEQFF
>TRBJ2-7|TRBV28
CASSPGDRIYEQYF
>TRBJ2-1|TRBV4-3
CASSQEPGQGGEEQFF
>TRBJ2-6|TRBV7-8
CASSVGQAASGANVLTF
>TRBJ1-4|TRBV3-1/TRBV3-2
CASSRGQGSEKLFF
>TRBJ1-1|TRBV5-1
CASSFWGGTEAFF
>TRBJ2-5|TRBV6-5
CASSRRGPETQYF
>TRBJ2-5|TRBV7-9
CASSLNLAETQYF
>TRBJ1-2|TRBV6-5
CASSYFQGIGYGYTF
>TRBJ2-3|TRBV28
CASRPGQRWVTDTQYF
>TRBJ2-1|TRBV2
CASSQGTSGGEQFF
>TRBJ2-1|TRBV15
CATREASGTSSYNEQFF
>TRBJ1-1|TRBV30
CAWSVGTGALTEAFF
>TRBJ1-1|TRBV5-1
CASSGRQGRGTEAFF
>TRBJ2-5|TRBV25-1
CASSEFFSGGTGETQYF
>TRBJ2-1|TRBV7-9
CASSPRTSGNEQFF
>TRBJ2-2|TRBV11-3
CASSLDWGLRGAGELFF
>TRBJ2-6|TRBV11-2
CASSLDISGANVLTF
>TRBJ1-4|TRBV30
CAGGQGKEEKLFF
>TRBJ1-5|TRBV30
CACGRDNQPQHF
>TRBJ2-6|TRBV7-9
CASSLGGGANVLTF
>TRBJ2-7|TRBV7-9
CASSLDRGKQYF
>TRBJ2-2|TRBV28
CASIRQGLVTTGELFF
>TRBJ2-1|TRBV7-9
CASSRNDEQFF
>TRBJ1-1|TRBV11-2
CASIPGGGGYTEAFF
>TRBJ1-1|TRBV9
CASSVDPGLYTEAFF
>TRBJ2-7|TRBV29-1
CSVEFPRPGGYEQYF
>TRBJ2-1|TRBV2
CASKDRGLLGNEQFF
>TRBJ1-6|TRBV7-9
CASSLGQGMVSPLHF
>TRBJ1-5|TRBV6-1
CASSGRIGELNQPQHF